This TCR beta chain emerged from a study of CD8+ T cells in alopecia areata. Study results and limitations: The study found TCR sharing across patients less clear than in mice, possibly for HLA reasons. Clonality exceeded that of normal scalp in lesional scalp, most notably in alopecia totalis/universalis. Scalp repertoires also include resident alphabeta T cells from normal skin.

Trimming removed 4 bases from V and 2 bases from J, with 6 bases in between. The CDR3 loop spans 12 amino acids. CDR1 is MDHEN and CDR2 is SYDVKM in the germline V gene. This clone occurred a few times. No antigen is known for it. PBMCs served as the source from which CD4+ and CD8+ T cells were sorted. Extraction of RNA preceded its reverse transcription into cDNA, which served as the sequencing template. Some clones are missing from TCRdb's copy, which holds only in-frame ones; the method was immunoSEQ multiplex PCR. Among roughly 150,000 clones listed, 50% to 60% were seen once. The TCR comes from a human donor in good health. The chain joins TRBV28 to TRBJ2-7; D unclear. The sample consisted of CD4+ T cells sorted from blood. The CDR3 DNA follows: TGTGCCAGCAGTTCTCGCCCCTACGAGCAGTACTTC. The encoded protein is CASSSRPYEQYF.